Below, 9 T cell receptor beta chains from the same sample are listed, as sequenced in a study of monozygotic twins with inflammatory bowel disease (dated by TCRdb to between 2018 and 2021). The method was 5' RACE. Sequencing instrument: Illumina HiSeq 2500. TCRdb reprocessed the reads, reporting each CDR3 protein sequence once and no DNA. The table of this sample itemizes about 450,000 distinct CDR3 sequences. 2.4% of the sample lies in the top ten. The sample consisted of blood. The source of these receptors is a human donor with ulcerative colitis or Crohn's disease, or a healthy co-twin of an affected twin (not recorded which).

V usage is TRBV7-9 and J usage is TRBJ1-6. The length of the CDR3 is 12 residues. The germline V gene encodes CDR1 SEHNR and CDR2 FQNEAQ (reference sequence). This CDR3 reads CASGFSIEPLHF. The variable domain in full, completed from reference TRBV7-9 and TRBJ1-6, reads DTGVSQNPRHKITKRGQNVTFRCDPISEHNRLYWYRQTLGQGPEFLTYFQNEAQLEKSRLLSDRFSAERPKGSFSTLEIQRTEQGDSAMYLCASGFSIEPLHFGNGTRLTVT.

The J gene is TRBJ2-3, the V gene TRBV27; TCRdb lists TRBD1, though no DNA is available to test this call. There are 20 residues in the CDR3. Per germline, CDR1 MNHEY and CDR2 SMNVEV (reference sequence). The CDR3 sequence: CASTPGQGSSGGAWTDTQYF.

CDR3 region: CSVMRETYEQYF. The V gene is TRBV29-1, the J gene TRBJ2-7; checking the TCRdb D call of TRBD2 is not possible without DNA. The CDR3 has 12 residues. CDR1 is SQVTM and CDR2 is ANQGSEA in the germline V gene.

CDR3 sequence reads: CAISESRRLAGEYNEQFF. The chain carries TRBV10-3 and TRBJ2-1; absent DNA, TCRdb's TRBD2 call cannot be checked. The CDR3 is 18 amino acids. Looked up from germline, CDR1 is ENHRY and CDR2 is SYGVKD.

The rearrangement links TRBV29-1 to TRBJ1-5; TCRdb's D call, TRBD1, is unchecked because there is no DNA. Germline CDR1 SQVTM, CDR2 ANQGSEA. The CDR3 loop spans 14 amino acids. CDR3 region: CSVKFAQGDQPQHF.

V usage is TRBV7-9 and J usage is TRBJ2-2; lacking DNA, the TRBD1 call made by TCRdb goes unchecked. The germline CDR1 and CDR2 sequences are SEHNR and FQNEAQ (reference sequence). The length of the CDR3 is 12 residues. CDR3 region: CASPGATGELFF. Looking up the rest from reference TRBV7-9 and TRBJ2-2 gives the full variable domain: DTGVSQNPRHKITKRGQNVTFRCDPISEHNRLYWYRQTLGQGPEFLTYFQNEAQLEKSRLLSDRFSAERPKGSFSTLEIQRTEQGDSAMYLCASPGATGELFFGEGSRLTVL.

The chain uses TRBV14 and TRBJ2-7. CDR3 length: 16 residues. Germline CDR1 is SGHDN and CDR2 is FVKESK. The CDR3 sequence: CASSPNTAGSLLEQYF.

This chain joins TRBV3-1 and TRBJ1-1; TCRdb's assignment of TRBD1 cannot be checked, as there is no DNA. This CDR3 has 15 amino acids. Per the germline V gene, CDR1 is LGHDT and CDR2 is YNNKEL (reference sequence). CDR3 sequence reads: CASSPTGGGNTEAFF.

This rearrangement joins TRBV6-1 to TRBJ1-2. Germline assignment: CDR1 MNHNS and CDR2 SASEGT. This CDR3 has 14 residues. The CDR3 protein is CASTFNGGNYGYTF.